Listed below are T cell receptor beta chains from one sample, sequenced in a study of brain T cells in children with intractable seizures. Repertoires were generated with immunoSEQ multiplex PCR, while TCRdb's copy carries only in-frame clones and drops some. The profile covers 340,000 or so clones, with 93% appearing a single time and roughly 6% taken by the ten largest. Sequenced here: peripheral blood, sampled less than 6 months after surgery. Source of these receptors: a boy less than two years old with tuberous sclerosis and intractable seizures. Both conserved end residues are part of each CDR3. The order of the fields is J gene, V gene, D gene, CDR3 DNA, CDR3 protein. The D gene is left open where the match is weak.

TRBJ2-3,TRBV6-5,.,TGTGCCAGCAGTTTAACGGCGGGTACCACAGATACGCAGTATTTT,CASSLTAGTTDTQYF
TRBJ1-5,TRBV27,.,TGTGCCAGCAGTTTGCAGGTAAATCAGCCCCAGCATTTT,CASSLQVNQPQHF
TRBJ2-1,TRBV2,TRBD2,TGTGCCAGCAGTGTTAGCGGGAGGTCCTCTAGGGACAATGAGCAGTTCTTC,CASSVSGRSSRDNEQFF
TRBJ2-1,TRBV5-1,.,TGCGCCAGCAGCTTGGAGGGCCGGGATAATGAGCAGTTCTTC,CASSLEGRDNEQFF
TRBJ1-2,TRBV11-2,.,TGTGCCAGCAGCCCCCGTGCGGACTTAGGGGGCTACACCTTC,CASSPRADLGGYTF
TRBJ1-3,TRBV30,.,TGTGCCTGGAGTGGCGGAAGCTCTGGAAACACCATATATTTT,CAWSGGSSGNTIYF
TRBJ2-7,TRBV7-7,.,TGTGCTAGCAGCCCAGGGCTGGAACCCCCTCTTGGGGAGCAGTACTTC,CASSPGLEPPLGEQYF
TRBJ2-3,TRBV2,.,TGTGCCAGCAGTGATGGGACCCGGGGCCAGCGAACTAGCACAGATACGCAGTATTTT,CASSDGTRGQRTSTDTQYF
TRBJ1-2,TRBV10-3,.,TGTGCCATCAGTGAGTCCCTGGGACCGCTCTATGGCTACACCTTC,CAISESLGPLYGYTF
TRBJ1-6,TRBV5-1,.,TGCGCCAGCAGCTTTCCAGGGGATAATTCACCCCTCCACTTT,CASSFPGDNSPLHF
TRBJ1-1,TRBV7-2,.,TGTGCCAGCAGCTTAGAGGGCAGGGGTAGGGCTTTCTTT,CASSLEGRGRAFF
TRBJ2-7,TRBV11-2,TRBD2,TGTGCCAGCAGCTTAGGGCTAGCGGGTCTCTACGAGCAGTACTTC,CASSLGLAGLYEQYF
TRBJ2-1,TRBV11-2,.,TGTGCCAGCAGCTTGGAGTTAGGACCAGGGAAGACCAATGAGCAGTTCTTC,CASSLELGPGKTNEQFF
TRBJ1-1,TRBV7-2,TRBD1,TGTGCCAGCAGCCCCTGGGACAGGGGGAGGACTGAAGCTTTCTTT,CASSPWDRGRTEAFF
TRBJ1-2,TRBV29-1,.,TGCAGCGTTGACGAGACTCAGAACTATGGCTACACCTTC,CSVDETQNYGYTF
TRBJ1-2,TRBV19,.,TGTGCCAGTACCCCATGGGATTTCTATGGCTACACCTTC,CASTPWDFYGYTF
TRBJ1-2,TRBV29-1,.,TGCAGCGGCGCAGGGGTTGCGGGCTACACCTTC,CSGAGVAGYTF
TRBJ2-7,TRBV2,.,TGTGCCAGCAGTGAACAGAGAGGGGAGCAGTACTTC,CASSEQRGEQYF
TRBJ1-5,TRBV19,.,TGTGCCAGTAGTATGCCGGCCGCCTCCGATCAGCCCCAGCATTTT,CASSMPAASDQPQHF
TRBJ2-7,TRBV7-2,.,TGTGCCAGCAGCTTAAGCCCCAACTCCTACGAGCAGTACTTC,CASSLSPNSYEQYF
TRBJ2-5,TRBV11-3,TRBD2,TGTGCCAGCAGCCCGCGGGGGATCCAAGAGACCCAGTACTTC,CASSPRGIQETQYF